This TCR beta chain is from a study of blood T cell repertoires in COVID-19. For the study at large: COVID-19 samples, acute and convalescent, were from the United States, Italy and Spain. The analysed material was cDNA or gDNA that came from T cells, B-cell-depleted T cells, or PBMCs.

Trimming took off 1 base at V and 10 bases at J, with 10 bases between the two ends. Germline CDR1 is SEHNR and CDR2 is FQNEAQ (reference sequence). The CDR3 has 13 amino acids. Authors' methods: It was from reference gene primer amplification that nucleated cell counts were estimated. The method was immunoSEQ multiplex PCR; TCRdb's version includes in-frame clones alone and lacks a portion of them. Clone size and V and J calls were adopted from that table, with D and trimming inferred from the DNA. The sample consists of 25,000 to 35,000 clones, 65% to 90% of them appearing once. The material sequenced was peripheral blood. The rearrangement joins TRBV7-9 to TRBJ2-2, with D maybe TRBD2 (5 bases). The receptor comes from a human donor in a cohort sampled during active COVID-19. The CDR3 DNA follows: TGTGCCAGCAGCTTAGGGGAGTCTGAGGAGCTGTTTTTT. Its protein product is CASSLGESEELFF.